This TCR beta chain was sequenced for a study of tissue T cells after allogeneic stem cell transplantation. Trimming removed 2 bases at V and 5 bases at J, with 4 bases between. Germline values: CDR1 KGHPV, CDR2 FQNQEV (reference sequence). This CDR3 has 12 residues. Sequenced by immunoSEQ multiplex PCR; TCRdb stores in-frame clones only, minus some. The sample has some 10,000 clones; 44% are singletons. For this clone: Its antigen is still unknown. The gene symbols are mouse symbols. The read comes to an end 1 residue before the CDR3 does, leaving the germline J gene to fill in the end.

Study-wide results and limits: Shared clones across patients were few; motif clustering revealed tissue-specific shared signatures. TCR repertoires tracked anatomic similarity, regardless of disease or transplant status.

Time point described: mouse harvest day 7 after allogeneic transplant. Mouse grafts combined 10^7 T-cell-depleted bone marrow cells with 10^6 splenic CD5+ T cells. This TCR came from a female BALB/c mouse given C57BL/6 T cells with graft-versus-host disease after an allogeneic hematopoietic cell transplant. Sample: skin. The chain carries TRBV26 and TRBJ1-3; D unresolved. The covered CDR3 bases are TGTGCCAGCAGTCTGGGGAGAAATACGCTCTAT. Its translation is CASSLGRNTLY. In full, the CDR3 reads CASSLGRNTLYF.